These 26 T cell receptor beta chains originate from one sample sequenced in a study of blood T cell repertoires in COVID-19. Assay used: immunoSEQ multiplex PCR; TCRdb lists only in-frame clones, some missing. The sample gives around 19,000 clones, approximately 86% of which show up once; roughly 9.8% is in the top ten. Sequenced: peripheral blood. All receptors derive from a human donor in a cohort sampled during active COVID-19.

This chain links TRBV19 with TRBJ2-1; 7 bases fit TRBD2. CDR1 and CDR2 (germline): LNHDA, SQIVND (reference sequence). The J segment lost 6 bases and the V segment lost 1 base, leaving 9 bases of the junction unmatched. The CDR3 runs 16 residues. CDR3 nucleotide sequence: TGTGCCAGTAGTATAGCTGGGGGAGGGCCTGTCAATGAGCAGTTCTTC. Translation: CASSIAGGGPVNEQFF.

This chain links TRBV7-9 with TRBJ2-1; 14 nucleotides line up with TRBD2. Germline V gene sequence: CDR1 SEHNR, CDR2 FQNEAQ (reference sequence). Trimming cost V 4 bases and J 5 bases; bases outside gene matches: 13. This CDR3 has 19 amino acids. CDR3 sequence (DNA): TGTGCCAGCAGCTCCAGACTAGCGGGAGGGCCATCAGGGAACAATGAGCAGTTCTTC. It yields the protein CASSSRLAGGPSGNNEQFF.

The DNA of the CDR3 is TGTGCCAGTAGTATACGAGGCAGGGTGATGACAGATACGCAGTATTTT. The encoded protein is CASSIRGRVMTDTQYF. V is TRBV19 and J is TRBJ2-3; D might be TRBD1 (5 bases). The CDR3 is 16 amino acids. The germline gives CDR1 LNHDA, CDR2 SQIVND (reference sequence). V lost 2 bases and J lost 3, with 15 bases in between. The full variable domain, completed using reference TRBV19 and TRBJ2-3, is DGGITQSPKYLFRKEGQNVTLSCEQNLNHDAMYWYRQDPGQGLRLIYYSQIVNDFQKGDIAEGYSVSREKKESFPLTVTSAQKNPTAFYLCASSIRGRVMTDTQYFGPGTRLTVL.

The gene calls are TRBV24-1 and TRBJ2-5; 11 bases fit TRBD1. The CDR3 contains 16 residues. Germline CDR1 and CDR2: KGHDR and SFDVKD. Trimming took 4 bases from V and 5 from J; bases not matched to a gene: 8. CDR3 bases: TGTGCCACCAGTGACCCCACCCGGGACAGGGGGGAGACCCAGTACTTC. It yields the protein CATSDPTRDRGETQYF.

This clone was counted between two and nine times. The J gene is TRBJ2-4, the V gene TRBV11-2; 8 nucleotides agree with TRBD1. CDR1 is SGHAT and CDR2 is FQNNGV in the germline V gene. The V segment lost 2 bases and the J segment 3 bases; nucleotides outside the gene matches: 9. CDR3 size: 17 residues. The CDR3: CASSLNDRGFGKNIQYF. DNA for the CDR3: TGTGCCAGCAGCTTAAACGACAGGGGTTTCGGCAAAAACATTCAGTACTTC.

The V and J genes are TRBV5-1 and TRBJ2-1; D is uncertain. Germline assignment: CDR1 SGHRS and CDR2 YFSETQ. CDR3 size: 13 residues. V was cut by 0 bases and J by 7 bases, with 8 bases left in between. The CDR3 nucleotides are TGCGCCAGCAGCTTGGCAGGTGGTAATGAGCAGTTCTTC. It codes for CASSLAGGNEQFF.

The chain recombines TRBV28 with TRBJ1-5; possibly TRBD1 for D (5 bases). The CDR3 sequence is 14 residues long. Trimming cost V 4 bases and J 5 bases, with 12 bases left between them. Germline V gene sequence: CDR1 MDHEN, CDR2 SYDVKM. In DNA form, the CDR3 reads TGTGCCAGCAGTTACGACAGTTCCGATCAGCCCCAGCATTTT. This codes for CASSYDSSDQPQHF.

This clone was found a few times. The V and J genes are TRBV27 and TRBJ1-5; D call uncertain. Trimming took 4 bases from V and 3 from J, leaving 7 bases between them. This CDR3 spans 13 amino acids. CDR1 MNHEY and CDR2 SMNVEV come from the germline V gene (reference sequence). In DNA form, the CDR3 reads TGTGCCAGCAGTTCCTACTACAATCAGCCCCAGCATTTT. It encodes CASSSYYNQPQHF.

The V and J genes are TRBV19 and TRBJ1-6, with TRBD1 as a possible D gene (6 bases). The CDR3 is made up of 14 amino acids. Germline assignment: CDR1 LNHDA and CDR2 SQIVND (reference sequence). Trimming took 8 bases from V and 2 from J, leaving 10 bases between them. The chain's CDR3 is CASGDRTYNSPLHF. The CDR3, as DNA: TGTGCCAGTGGTGACAGGACCTATAATTCACCCCTCCACTTT.

The J gene is TRBJ2-7, the V gene TRBV5-1; 10 positions agree with TRBD1. CDR1 is SGHRS, CDR2 YFSETQ, per germline. The CDR3 has 16 residues. The trim removed 4 bases at V and 0 bases at J, leaving 7 bases unmatched. CDR3 in amino acids: CASSTSWDRGSYEQYF. CDR3 DNA: TGCGCCAGCAGCACCTCCTGGGACAGGGGCTCCTACGAGCAGTACTTC.

V gene TRBV4-1 combines with J gene TRBJ2-4; 10 nucleotides line up with TRBD2. CDR1 and CDR2 (germline): MGHRA, YSYEKL. Unmatched junction bases numbered 7, after V lost 1 base and J lost 1 base. This CDR3 contains 18 residues. CDR3 in amino acids: CASSQGQAGGGAKNIQYF. CDR3 DNA: TGCGCCAGCAGCCAAGGCCAAGCGGGAGGGGGGGCCAAAAACATTCAGTACTTC.

The chain combines TRBV28 with TRBJ2-5; 8 bases agree with TRBD2. Germline V gives CDR1 MDHEN, CDR2 SYDVKM. After removal of 9 bases from V and 9 bases from J, the junction contained 6 bases not matched to a gene. The CDR3 is made up of 11 amino acids. The CDR3 spells CASGTSLAQYF. DNA of the CDR3: TGTGCCAGTGGGACTAGTCTTGCCCAGTACTTC. Complete variable domain (other parts from reference TRBV28 and TRBJ2-5): DVKVTQSSRYLVKRTGEKVFLECVQDMDHENMFWYRQDPGLGLRLIYFSYDVKMKEKGDIPEGYSVSREKKERFSLILESASTNQTSMYLCASGTSLAQYFGPGTRLLVL.

The CDR3 DNA is TGTGCCACCAGTGATCCCCGGCGGGGCTACACCTTC. Residues: CATSDPRRGYTF. The chain links TRBV24-1 to TRBJ1-2; D uncertain. Trimming stripped 3 bases from V and 8 bases from J, with 9 bases between. Germline V CDR1 and CDR2: KGHDR, SFDVKD. CDR3 length: 12 amino acids.

The V gene is TRBV20-1, the J gene TRBJ2-3, with 13 bases lining up with TRBD2. This CDR3 is built from 16 residues. Germline lookup yields CDR1 DFQATT and CDR2 SNEGSKA (reference sequence). The V gene end was trimmed by 3 bases and the J gene end by 11 bases; junction bases not matched to a gene: 14. CDR3 in DNA: TGCAGTGCTAGTATGACTAGCGGGAGGCCTTCGGGGGGGCAGTATTTT. Its protein is CSASMTSGRPSGGQYF.

The chain employs TRBV5-1 and TRBJ2-1, with D unresolved. V dropped 5 bases and J dropped 1 base, with 10 bases sitting between them. The CDR3 covers 14 residues. Germline CDR1 and CDR2: SGHRS and YFSETQ. CDR3 residues: CASSRENSYNEQFF. CDR3 sequence (DNA): TGCGCCAGCAGTCGCGAGAATTCCTACAATGAGCAGTTCTTC.

V usage is TRBV28 and J usage is TRBJ2-3; 8 nucleotides agree with TRBD1. This CDR3 contains 14 residues. Germline V gene data show CDR1 as MDHEN and CDR2 as SYDVKM. Losses at the gene ends were 3 bases for V and 10 bases for J; bases not matched to a gene: 9. Here the CDR3 DNA reads TGTGCCAGCAGTTTTGGGGGACAGGCCGGATCGCAGTATTTT. This encodes CASSFGGQAGSQYF.

J is TRBJ1-2 and V is TRBV5-5; TRBD1 agrees at 7 bases. After removal of 4 bases from V and 6 bases from J, the junction contained 12 bases not matched to a gene. Germline assignment: CDR1 SGHKS and CDR2 YYEKEE (reference sequence). CDR3 length: 15 amino acids. The CDR3 sequence: CASSPAGTASHGYTF. CDR3 sequence (DNA): TGTGCCAGCAGCCCCGCCGGGACAGCTTCTCATGGCTACACCTTC.

This chain joins TRBV28 and TRBJ1-1; D is unresolved. The CDR3 sequence is 12 residues long. Trimming cost V 2 bases and J 10 bases, with 11 bases left between them. The germline V gene encodes CDR1 MDHEN and CDR2 SYDVKM. CDR3 nucleotide sequence: TGTGCCAGCAGTTTAAATCGAAAGCCAGCTTTCTTT. It yields the protein CASSLNRKPAFF.

In DNA, the CDR3 is TGTGCCAGTAGTCCGGGTCCAAATTCACCCCTCCACTTT. Translating it yields CASSPGPNSPLHF. V gene TRBV9 combines with J gene TRBJ1-6, with D uncertain. Germline V gives CDR1 SGDLS, CDR2 YYNGEE. The CDR3 has 13 amino acids. With 8 bases removed from V and 7 bases from J, the gap between germline ends came to 13 bases.

The chain couples TRBV24-1 to TRBJ1-2, with 11 nucleotides matching TRBD1. In germline, CDR1 is KGHDR, CDR2 SFDVKD. After removal of 5 bases from V and 9 bases from J, the junction contained 4 bases not matched to a gene. This CDR3 has 13 residues. This CDR3 is CATSAGTGGSYTF. DNA of the CDR3: TGTGCCACCAGTGCCGGGACAGGGGGTAGCTACACCTTC.

The chain uses TRBV5-1 and TRBJ1-6; D unclear. Trimming stripped 4 bases from V and 9 bases from J, with 8 bases between. CDR1 SGHRS and CDR2 YFSETQ come from the germline V gene. CDR3 size: 12 residues. CDR3 nucleotides: TGCGCCAGCAGCGCCGACTTTTCACCCCTCCACTTT. It yields the protein CASSADFSPLHF.

With respect to this clone: One junction end disagrees with the germline gene, perhaps due to a read error. This chain connects TRBV6-6 to TRBJ2-7; TRBD1 aligns across 8 bases. Germline CDR1 and CDR2: MNHNY and SVGAGI (reference sequence). CDR3 length: 16 residues. CDR3 sequence reads: CASSYSGGQGGSDPVF. The CDR3, as DNA: TGTGCCAGCAGTTACTCAGGTGGACAGGGTGGGTCCGACCCAGTATTC.

The rearrangement joins TRBV23-1 to TRBJ2-3; TRBD1 matches 7 bases. TRBV23-1 belongs to the ORF category, with a function that is uncertain. V gave up 3 bases and J gave up 6 bases; unmatched junction bases: 15. This CDR3 region has 17 residues. The DNA for the CDR3 is TGCGCCAGCAGTCACCCTATAAGCAGACAGGGATGGGATACGCAGTATTTT. It is translated as CASSHPISRQGWDTQYF.

This clone was found a few times. The genes are TRBV6-6 and TRBJ1-2; maybe TRBD1 (6 bases). The CDR3 has 13 residues. V lost 6 bases and J 5 bases, leaving 13 bases between the germline ends. Germline V CDR1 and CDR2: MNHNY, SVGAGI (reference sequence). Here the CDR3 reads CASSGQPKYGYTF. The CDR3 nucleotides read TGTGCCAGCAGCGGACAGCCAAAATATGGCTACACCTTC.

The V gene is TRBV7-9, the J gene TRBJ2-1; D call uncertain. V lost 7 bases, J lost 3 bases, and 13 bases lay in between. CDR3 length: 14 residues. Germline CDR1 reads SEHNR; CDR2 reads FQNEAQ (reference sequence). The CDR3 is CASTPQLLYNEQFF. CDR3 nucleotide sequence: TGTGCCAGCACCCCCCAACTCCTCTACAATGAGCAGTTCTTC.

The rearrangement joins TRBV3-1 (or the pseudogene TRBV3-2) to TRBJ1-2; D unresolved. V lost 1 base to trimming and J lost 5 bases, with 8 bases between them. The CDR3 totals 13 residues. Looked up from germline, CDR1 is LGHDT and CDR2 is YNNKEL (reference sequence). The CDR3 spells CASSQGSAYGYTF. CDR3 coding DNA: TGTGCCAGCAGCCAAGGCAGCGCATATGGCTACACCTTC.